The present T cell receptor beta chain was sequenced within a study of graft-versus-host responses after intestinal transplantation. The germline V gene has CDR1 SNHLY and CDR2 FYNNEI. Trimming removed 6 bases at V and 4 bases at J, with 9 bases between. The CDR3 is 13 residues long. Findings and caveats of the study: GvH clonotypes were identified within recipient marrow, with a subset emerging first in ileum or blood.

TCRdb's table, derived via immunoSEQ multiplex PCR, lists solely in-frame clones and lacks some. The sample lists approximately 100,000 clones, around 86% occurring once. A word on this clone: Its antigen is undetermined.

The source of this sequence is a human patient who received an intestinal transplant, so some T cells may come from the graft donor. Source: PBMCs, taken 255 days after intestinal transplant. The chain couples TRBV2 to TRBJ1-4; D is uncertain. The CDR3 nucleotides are TGTGCCAGCAGCGTGGCAAATAATGAAAAACTGTTTTTT. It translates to CASSVANNEKLFF.